The sequence of this T cell receptor (beta chain) was determined in a study of graft-versus-host responses after intestinal transplantation. Turning to the study itself: Multivisceral, liver-intestinal, or isolated intestinal grafts went to recipients. Recipients across the board were started on anti-thymocyte globulin induction, then kept on tacrolimus and steroids for approximately three years. General observations from the study: There was an association between peak levels of circulating GvH clones and early post-transplant HvG declines. Recipient marrow contained GvH clones, some of which appeared first in ileum or blood.

Germline CDR1 reads SGDLS; CDR2 reads YYNGEE. The V end was cut by 2 bases, the J end by 7 bases, with 24 bases between. This CDR3 contains 18 residues. As to this clone: Its antigen is still unknown.

Data came from immunoSEQ multiplex PCR; TCRdb stores just in-frame clones and leaves some out. The table shows fewer than 45,000 clones, with approximately 96% occurring only once. The receptor's source is a human patient who received an intestinal transplant, so some T cells may come from the graft donor. The V and J genes are TRBV9 and TRBJ2-2, with D possibly being TRBD2 (6 bases). The sample here was PBMCs, taken 16 days after intestinal transplant. The CDR3 here is CASSVSLDSGTFGGELFF. The CDR3 DNA reads TGTGCCAGCAGCGTTAGCCTTGATAGCGGTACCTTTGGCGGGGAGCTGTTTTTT.